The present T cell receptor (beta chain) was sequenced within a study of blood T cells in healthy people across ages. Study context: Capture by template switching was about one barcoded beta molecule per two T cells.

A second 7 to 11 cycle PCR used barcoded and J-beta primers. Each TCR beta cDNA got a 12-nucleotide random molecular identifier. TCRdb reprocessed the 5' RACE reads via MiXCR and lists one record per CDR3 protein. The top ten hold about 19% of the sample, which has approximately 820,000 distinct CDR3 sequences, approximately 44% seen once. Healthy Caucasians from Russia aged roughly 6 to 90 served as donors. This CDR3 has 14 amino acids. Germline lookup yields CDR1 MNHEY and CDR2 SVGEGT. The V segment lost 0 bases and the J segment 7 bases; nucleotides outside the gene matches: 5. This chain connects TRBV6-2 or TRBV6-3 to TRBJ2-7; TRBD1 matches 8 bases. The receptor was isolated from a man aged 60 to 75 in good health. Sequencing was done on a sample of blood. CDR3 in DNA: TGTGCCAGCAGTTACTCCAGGGGGCGAGATGAGCAGTACTTC. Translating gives CASSYSRGRDEQYF.